Listed below are T cell receptor beta chains from one sample, sequenced in a study of OX40 agonist ivuxolimab in advanced cancers. Data came from immunoSEQ multiplex PCR; TCRdb stores just in-frame clones and leaves some out. This table has around 40,000 clones, around 83% appearing once. This specimen consisted of CD4+ or CD8+ T cells sorted from blood, obtained in a trial of the OX40 agonist ivuxolimab. The receptor set was obtained from an adult with an advanced solid tumor such as melanoma, head and neck, liver or kidney cancer. Each CDR3 is given with its conserved first and last residue. Each record gives: V gene, clone size, CDR3 length, D gene, J gene, CDR3 protein, CDR3 DNA. The D gene is left open where the match is weak. Not all rows give a size; the values are once, few, many and, for expanded clones, a class.

>TRBV28|once|12|TRBD1|TRBJ2-7
CASTTTGYEQYF
TGTGCCAGCACCACGACAGGGTACGAGCAGTACTTC
>TRBV5-8|NA|10|NA|TRBJ2-3
CASSLDTQYF
TGTGCCAGCAGCTTAGATACGCAGTATTTT
>TRBV28|NA|13|NA|TRBJ1-5
CASLGGVRQPQHF
TGTGCCTCGCTGGGGGGAGTGCGTCAGCCCCAGCATTTT
>TRBV19|NA|14|NA|TRBJ2-1
CASTGRASYNEQFF
TGTGCCAGTACAGGGCGGGCCTCCTACAATGAGCAGTTCTTC
>TRBV25-1|NA|11|NA|TRBJ1-1
CAIDLEGEAFF
TGTGCCATCGATCTTGAGGGGGAAGCTTTCTTT
>TRBV27|NA|12|NA|TRBJ2-7
CASSSRFLEQYF
TGTGCCAGCAGTTCTAGGTTTCTCGAGCAGTACTTC
>TRBV6-4|many|16|TRBD2|TRBJ2-1
CASSDSGGGAFNEQFF
TGTGCCAGCAGTGACTCAGGCGGGGGGGCTTTCAATGAGCAGTTCTTC
>TRBV27|NA|15|NA|TRBJ2-2
CASSPDIPGPGELFF
TGTGCCAGCAGTCCCGACATTCCAGGACCGGGGGAGCTGTTTTTT
>TRBV7-9|medium-sized|12|NA|TRBJ2-2
CASADLPGELFF
TGTGCCAGCGCTGACCTACCCGGGGAGCTGTTTTTT
>TRBV7-3|once|13|NA|TRBJ2-7
CASSLGRAYEQYF
TGTGCCAGCAGCTTAGGACGGGCCTACGAGCAGTACTTC
>TRBV7-8|NA|12|NA|TRBJ2-4
CASSLEDGIQYF
TGTGCCAGCAGCTTAGAGGATGGCATTCAGTACTTC
>TRBV11-2|NA|16|NA|TRBJ2-2
CASSPPRVGYTGELFF
TGTGCCAGCAGCCCCCCCAGGGTTGGTTACACCGGGGAGCTGTTTTTT
>TRBV30|NA|11|NA|TRBJ1-5
CAWERDQPQHF
TGTGCCTGGGAACGGGATCAGCCCCAGCATTTT
>TRBV2|NA|12|TRBD1|TRBJ2-7
CASIRTGYEQYF
TGTGCCAGCATCCGGACAGGCTACGAGCAGTACTTC
>TRBV4-1|NA|14|NA|TRBJ2-7
CASSQVRGADEQYF
TGCGCCAGCAGCCAAGTAAGGGGGGCGGACGAGCAGTACTTC
>TRBV29-1|NA|13|TRBD1|TRBJ2-7
CSVPGTDLYEQYF
TGCAGCGTACCCGGGACAGATCTCTACGAGCAGTACTTC
>TRBV4-1|NA|14|NA|TRBJ2-5
CASSLNTLQETQYF
TGCGCCAGCAGCCTAAACACTTTACAAGAGACCCAGTACTTC